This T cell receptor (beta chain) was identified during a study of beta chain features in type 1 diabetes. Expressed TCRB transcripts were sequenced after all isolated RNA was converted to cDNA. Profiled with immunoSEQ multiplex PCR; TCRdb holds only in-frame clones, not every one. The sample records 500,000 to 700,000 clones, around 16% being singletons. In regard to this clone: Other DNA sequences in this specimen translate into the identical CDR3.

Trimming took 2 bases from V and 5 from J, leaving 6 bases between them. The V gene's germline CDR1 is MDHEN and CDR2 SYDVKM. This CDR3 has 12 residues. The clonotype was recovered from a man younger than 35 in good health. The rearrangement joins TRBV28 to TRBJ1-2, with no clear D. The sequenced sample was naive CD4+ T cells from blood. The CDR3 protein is CASSLRGYGYTF. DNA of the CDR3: TGTGCCAGCAGTTTACGGGGATATGGCTACACCTTC.